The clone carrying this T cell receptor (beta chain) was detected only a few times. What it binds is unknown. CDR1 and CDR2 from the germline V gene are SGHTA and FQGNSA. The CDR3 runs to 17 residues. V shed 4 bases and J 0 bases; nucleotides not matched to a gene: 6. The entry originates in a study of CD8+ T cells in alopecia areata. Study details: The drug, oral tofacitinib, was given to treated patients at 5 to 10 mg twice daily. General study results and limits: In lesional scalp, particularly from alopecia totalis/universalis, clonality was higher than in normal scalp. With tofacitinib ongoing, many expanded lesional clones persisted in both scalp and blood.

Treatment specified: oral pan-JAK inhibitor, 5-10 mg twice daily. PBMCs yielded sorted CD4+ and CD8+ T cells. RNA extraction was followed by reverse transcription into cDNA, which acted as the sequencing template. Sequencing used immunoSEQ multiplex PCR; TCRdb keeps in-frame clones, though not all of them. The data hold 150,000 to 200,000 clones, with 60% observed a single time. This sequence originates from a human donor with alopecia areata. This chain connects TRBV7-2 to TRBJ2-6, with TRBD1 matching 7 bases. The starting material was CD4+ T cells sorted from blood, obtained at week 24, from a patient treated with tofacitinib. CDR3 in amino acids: CASSYRTGRSGANVLTF. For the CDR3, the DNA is TGTGCCAGCAGCTACCGGACAGGCCGCTCTGGGGCCAACGTCCTGACTTTC.